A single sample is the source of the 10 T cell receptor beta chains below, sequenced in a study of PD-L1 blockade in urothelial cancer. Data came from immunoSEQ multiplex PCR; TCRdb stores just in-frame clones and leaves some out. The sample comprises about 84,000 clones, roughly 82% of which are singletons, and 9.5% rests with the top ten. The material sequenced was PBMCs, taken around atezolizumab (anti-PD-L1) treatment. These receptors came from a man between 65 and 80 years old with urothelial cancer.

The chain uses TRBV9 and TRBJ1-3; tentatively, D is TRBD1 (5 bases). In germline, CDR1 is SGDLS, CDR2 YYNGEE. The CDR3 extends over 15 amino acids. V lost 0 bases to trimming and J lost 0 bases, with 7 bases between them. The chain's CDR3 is CASSVAGNSGNTIYF. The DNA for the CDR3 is TGTGCCAGCAGCGTAGCAGGGAACTCTGGAAACACCATATATTTT.

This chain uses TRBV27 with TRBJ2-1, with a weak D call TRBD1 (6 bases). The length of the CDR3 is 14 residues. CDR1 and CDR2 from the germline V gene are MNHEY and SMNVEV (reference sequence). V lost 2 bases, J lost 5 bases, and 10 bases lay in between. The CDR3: CASSLRQVDNEQFF. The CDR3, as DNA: TGTGCCAGCAGTTTACGACAGGTGGACAATGAGCAGTTCTTC.

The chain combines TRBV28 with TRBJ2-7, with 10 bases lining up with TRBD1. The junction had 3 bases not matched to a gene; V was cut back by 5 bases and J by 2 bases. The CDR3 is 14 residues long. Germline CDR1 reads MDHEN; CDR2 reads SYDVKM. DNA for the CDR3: TGTGCCAGCAGTCCCGGACAGGGGGCCTACGAGCAGTACTTC. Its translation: CASSPGQGAYEQYF.

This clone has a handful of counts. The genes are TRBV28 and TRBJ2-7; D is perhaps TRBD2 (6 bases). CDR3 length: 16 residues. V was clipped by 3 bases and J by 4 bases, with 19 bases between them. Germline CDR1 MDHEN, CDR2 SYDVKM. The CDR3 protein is CASSFRAGLAQYEQYF. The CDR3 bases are TGTGCCAGCAGTTTTAGGGCTGGGCTAGCGCAATACGAGCAGTACTTC.

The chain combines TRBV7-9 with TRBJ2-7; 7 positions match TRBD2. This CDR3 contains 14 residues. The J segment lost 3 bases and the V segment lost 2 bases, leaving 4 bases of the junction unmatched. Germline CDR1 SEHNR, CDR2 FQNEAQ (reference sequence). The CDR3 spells CASSLSGADYEQYF. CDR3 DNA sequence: TGTGCCAGCAGCTTAAGCGGGGCCGACTACGAGCAGTACTTC.

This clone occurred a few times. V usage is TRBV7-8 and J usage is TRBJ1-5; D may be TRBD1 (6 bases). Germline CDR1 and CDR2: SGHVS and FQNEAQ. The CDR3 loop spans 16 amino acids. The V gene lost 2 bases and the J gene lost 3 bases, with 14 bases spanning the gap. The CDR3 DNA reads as TGTGCCAGCAGCTTAAGGGTGGCAGGGGACAATCAGCCCCAGCATTTT. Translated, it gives CASSLRVAGDNQPQHF.

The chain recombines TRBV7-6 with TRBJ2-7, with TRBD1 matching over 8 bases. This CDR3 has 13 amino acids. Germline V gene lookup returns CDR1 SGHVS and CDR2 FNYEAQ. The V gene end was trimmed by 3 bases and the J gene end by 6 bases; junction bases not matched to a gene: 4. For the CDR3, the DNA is TGTGCCAGCAGCTTCACGGGACAGGCCGAGCAGTACTTC. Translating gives CASSFTGQAEQYF.

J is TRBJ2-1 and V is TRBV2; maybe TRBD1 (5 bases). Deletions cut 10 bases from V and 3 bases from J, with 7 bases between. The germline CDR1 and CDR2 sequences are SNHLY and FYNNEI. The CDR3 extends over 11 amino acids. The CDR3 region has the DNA TGTGCCACCACAGGCTACAATGAGCAGTTCTTC. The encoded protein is CATTGYNEQFF.

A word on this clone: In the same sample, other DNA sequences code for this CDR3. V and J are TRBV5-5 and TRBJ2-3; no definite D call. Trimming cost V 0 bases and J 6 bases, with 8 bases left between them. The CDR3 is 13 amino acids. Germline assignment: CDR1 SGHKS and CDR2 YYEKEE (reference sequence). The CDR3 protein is CASSLVPADTQYF. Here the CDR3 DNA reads TGTGCCAGCAGCTTGGTTCCCGCGGATACGCAGTATTTT.

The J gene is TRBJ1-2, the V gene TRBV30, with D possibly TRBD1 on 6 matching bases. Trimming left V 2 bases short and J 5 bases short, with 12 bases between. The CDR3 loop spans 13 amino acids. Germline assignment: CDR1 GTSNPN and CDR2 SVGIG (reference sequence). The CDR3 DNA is TGTGCCTGGAGTATACAGGGAGGGTATGGCTACACCTTC. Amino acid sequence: CAWSIQGGYGYTF.